The clone carrying this T cell receptor (beta chain) turned up a few times. This entry is derived from a study of patients and donors after allogeneic stem cell transplantation. TCRdb recomputed calls from the RT-PCR reads with MiXCR, one row per CDR3 protein. This sample yields about 4,100 distinct CDR3 sequences, of which approximately 25% are seen a single time; under 20% belongs to the top ten. This sequence originates from a human donor who was either an allogeneic HSCT recipient or a stem cell or donor lymphocyte infusion donor (not recorded which). It is not recorded whose cells these are; they may come from a transplant donor. Sequenced input: blood, either unsorted or a sorted T cell fraction (not recorded which).

CDR3 sequence reads: CASSWGLNTEAFF. The CDR3 DNA reads as TGCGCCAGCAGCTGGGGGCTGAACACTGAAGCTTTCTTT. J is TRBJ1-1 and V is TRBV5-1, with a possible D match to TRBD1 (6 bases). Per the germline V gene, CDR1 is SGHRS and CDR2 is YFSETQ. V dropped 3 bases and J dropped 0 bases, with 6 bases sitting between them. The CDR3 consists of 13 residues.